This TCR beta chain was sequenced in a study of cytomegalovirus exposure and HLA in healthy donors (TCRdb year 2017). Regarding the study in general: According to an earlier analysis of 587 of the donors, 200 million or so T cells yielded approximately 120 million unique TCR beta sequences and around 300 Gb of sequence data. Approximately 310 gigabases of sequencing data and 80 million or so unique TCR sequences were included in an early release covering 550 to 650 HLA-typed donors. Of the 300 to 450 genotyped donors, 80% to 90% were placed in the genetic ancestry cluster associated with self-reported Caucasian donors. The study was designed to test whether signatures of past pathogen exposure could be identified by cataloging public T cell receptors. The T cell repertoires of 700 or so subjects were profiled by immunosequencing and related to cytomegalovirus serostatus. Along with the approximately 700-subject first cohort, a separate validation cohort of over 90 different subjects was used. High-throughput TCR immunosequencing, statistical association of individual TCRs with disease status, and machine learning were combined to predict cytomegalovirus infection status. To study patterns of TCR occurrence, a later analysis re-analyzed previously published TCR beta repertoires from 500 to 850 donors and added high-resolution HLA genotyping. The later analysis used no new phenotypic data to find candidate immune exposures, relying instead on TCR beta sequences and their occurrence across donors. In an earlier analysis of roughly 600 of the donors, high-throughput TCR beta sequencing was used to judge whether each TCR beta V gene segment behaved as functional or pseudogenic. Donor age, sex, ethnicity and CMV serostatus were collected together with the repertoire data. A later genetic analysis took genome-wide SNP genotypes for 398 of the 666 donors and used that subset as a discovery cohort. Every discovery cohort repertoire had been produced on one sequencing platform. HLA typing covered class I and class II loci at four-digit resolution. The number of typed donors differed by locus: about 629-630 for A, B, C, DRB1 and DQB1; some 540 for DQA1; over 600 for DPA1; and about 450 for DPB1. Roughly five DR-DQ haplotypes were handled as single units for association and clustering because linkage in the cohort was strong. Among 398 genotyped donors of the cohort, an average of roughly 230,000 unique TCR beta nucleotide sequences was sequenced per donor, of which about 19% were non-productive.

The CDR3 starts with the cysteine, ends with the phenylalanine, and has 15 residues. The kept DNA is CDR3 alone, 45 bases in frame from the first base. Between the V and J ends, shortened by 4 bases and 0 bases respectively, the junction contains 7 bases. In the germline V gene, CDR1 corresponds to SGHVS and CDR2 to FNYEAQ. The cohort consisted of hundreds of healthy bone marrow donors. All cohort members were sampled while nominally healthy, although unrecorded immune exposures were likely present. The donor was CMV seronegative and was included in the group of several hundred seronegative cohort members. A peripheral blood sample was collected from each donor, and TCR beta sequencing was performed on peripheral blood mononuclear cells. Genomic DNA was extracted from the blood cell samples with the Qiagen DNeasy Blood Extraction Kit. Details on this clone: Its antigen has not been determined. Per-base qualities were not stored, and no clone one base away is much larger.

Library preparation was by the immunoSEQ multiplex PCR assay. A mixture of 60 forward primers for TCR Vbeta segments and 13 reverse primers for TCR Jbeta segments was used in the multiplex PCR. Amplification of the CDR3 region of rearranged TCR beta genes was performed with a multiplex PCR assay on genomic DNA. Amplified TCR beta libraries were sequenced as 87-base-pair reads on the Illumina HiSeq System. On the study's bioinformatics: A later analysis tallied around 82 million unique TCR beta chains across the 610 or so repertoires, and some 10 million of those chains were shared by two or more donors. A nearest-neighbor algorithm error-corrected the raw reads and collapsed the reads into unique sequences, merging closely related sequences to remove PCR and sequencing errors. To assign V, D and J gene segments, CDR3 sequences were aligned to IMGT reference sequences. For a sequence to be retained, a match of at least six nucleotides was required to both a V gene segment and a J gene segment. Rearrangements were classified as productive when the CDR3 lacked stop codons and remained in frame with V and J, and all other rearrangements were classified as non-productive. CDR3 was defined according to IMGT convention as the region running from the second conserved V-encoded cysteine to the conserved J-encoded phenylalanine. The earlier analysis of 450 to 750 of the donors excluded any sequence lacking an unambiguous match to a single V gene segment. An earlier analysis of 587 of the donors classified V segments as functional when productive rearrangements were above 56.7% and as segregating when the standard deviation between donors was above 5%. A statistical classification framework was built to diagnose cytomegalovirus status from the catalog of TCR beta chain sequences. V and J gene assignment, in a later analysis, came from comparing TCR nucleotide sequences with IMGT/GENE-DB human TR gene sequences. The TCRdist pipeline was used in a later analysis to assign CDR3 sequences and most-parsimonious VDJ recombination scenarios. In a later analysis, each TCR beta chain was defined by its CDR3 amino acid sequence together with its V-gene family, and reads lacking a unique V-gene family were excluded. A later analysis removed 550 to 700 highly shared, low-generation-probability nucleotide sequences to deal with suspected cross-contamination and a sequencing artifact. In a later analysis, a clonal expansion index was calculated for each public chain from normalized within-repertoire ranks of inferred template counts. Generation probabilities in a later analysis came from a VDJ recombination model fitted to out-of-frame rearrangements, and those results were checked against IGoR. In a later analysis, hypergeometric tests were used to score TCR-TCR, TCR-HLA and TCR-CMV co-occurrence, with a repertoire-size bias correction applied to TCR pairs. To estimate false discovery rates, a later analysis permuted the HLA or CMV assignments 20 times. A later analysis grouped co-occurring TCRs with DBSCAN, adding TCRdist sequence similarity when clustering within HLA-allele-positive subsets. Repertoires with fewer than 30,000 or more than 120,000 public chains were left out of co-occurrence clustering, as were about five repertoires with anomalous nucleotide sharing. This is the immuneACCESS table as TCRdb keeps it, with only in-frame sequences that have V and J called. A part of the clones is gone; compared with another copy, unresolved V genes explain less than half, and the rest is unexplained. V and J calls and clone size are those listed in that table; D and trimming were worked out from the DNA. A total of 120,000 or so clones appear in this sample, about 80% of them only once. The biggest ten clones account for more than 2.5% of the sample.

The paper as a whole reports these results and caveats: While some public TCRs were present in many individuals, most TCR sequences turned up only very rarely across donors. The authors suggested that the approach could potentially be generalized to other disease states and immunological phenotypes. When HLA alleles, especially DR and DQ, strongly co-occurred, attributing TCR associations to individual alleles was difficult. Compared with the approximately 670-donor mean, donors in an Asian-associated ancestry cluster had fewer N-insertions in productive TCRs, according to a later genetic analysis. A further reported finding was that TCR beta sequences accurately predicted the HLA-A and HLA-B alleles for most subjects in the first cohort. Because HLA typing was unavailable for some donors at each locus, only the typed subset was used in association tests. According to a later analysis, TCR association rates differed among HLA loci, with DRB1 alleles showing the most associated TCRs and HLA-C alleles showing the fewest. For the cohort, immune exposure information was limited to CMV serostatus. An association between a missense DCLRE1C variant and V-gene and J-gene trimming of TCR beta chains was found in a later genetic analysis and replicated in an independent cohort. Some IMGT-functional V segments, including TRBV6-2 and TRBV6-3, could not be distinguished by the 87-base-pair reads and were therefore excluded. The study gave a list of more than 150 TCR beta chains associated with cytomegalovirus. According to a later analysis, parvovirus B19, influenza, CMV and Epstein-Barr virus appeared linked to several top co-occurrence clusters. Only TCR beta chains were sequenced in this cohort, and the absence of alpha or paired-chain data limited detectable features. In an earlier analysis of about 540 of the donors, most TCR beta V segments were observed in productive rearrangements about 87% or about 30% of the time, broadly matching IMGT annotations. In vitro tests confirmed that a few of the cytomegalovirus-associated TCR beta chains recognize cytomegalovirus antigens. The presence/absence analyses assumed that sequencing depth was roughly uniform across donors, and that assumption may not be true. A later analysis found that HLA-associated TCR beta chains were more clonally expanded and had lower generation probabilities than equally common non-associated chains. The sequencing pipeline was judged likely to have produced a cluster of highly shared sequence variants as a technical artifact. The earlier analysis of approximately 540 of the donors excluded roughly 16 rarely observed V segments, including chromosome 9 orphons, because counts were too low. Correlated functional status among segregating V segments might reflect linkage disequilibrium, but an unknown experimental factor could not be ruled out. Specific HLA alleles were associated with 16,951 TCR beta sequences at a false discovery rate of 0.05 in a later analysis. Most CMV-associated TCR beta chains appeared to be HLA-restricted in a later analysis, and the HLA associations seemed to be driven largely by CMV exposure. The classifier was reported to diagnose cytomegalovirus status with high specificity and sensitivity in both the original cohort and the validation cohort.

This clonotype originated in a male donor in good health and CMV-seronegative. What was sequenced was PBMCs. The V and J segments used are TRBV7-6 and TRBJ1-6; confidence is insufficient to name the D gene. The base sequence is TGTGCCAGCAGCTCATCTAGCTCCTATAATTCACCCCTCCACTTT. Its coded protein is CASSSSSSYNSPLHF.